This is a list of T cell receptor beta chains from one sample in a study of CD8 T cells in ankylosing spondylitis. TCRdb fed the 5' RACE reads into MiXCR, producing one record per CDR3 protein. Of tens of thousands of distinct CDR3 sequences listed, around 30% are singletons. Sequencing was carried out using blood, either unsorted or a sorted T cell fraction (not recorded which). Every receptor here comes from a male donor with ankylosing spondylitis or in good health (not recorded which). The CDR3 runs from the conserved cysteine through the conserved F or W. The order of the fields is clone size, V gene, J gene, D gene, CDR3 length, CDR3 DNA, CDR3 protein. A D gene is named only where the DNA matches it firmly. Only some rows state a clone size, as once, few, many or a class for expanded clones.

-	TRBV27	TRBJ2-1	-	17	TGTGCCAGCAGTTTACTAGACAGACTCAGCGTTTACAATGAGCAGTTCTTC	CASSLLDRLSVYNEQFF
-	TRBV7-2	TRBJ2-1	TRBD2	14	TGTGCCAGCAGCTTACTAGCGGGGTACAATGAGCAGTTCTTC	CASSLLAGYNEQFF
few	TRBV12-5	TRBJ2-3	-	17	TGTGCTAGTGGAGATCCCCCCCGGGACTTTCTCACAGATACGCAGTATTTT	CASGDPPRDFLTDTQYF
-	TRBV5-1	TRBJ1-1	-	14	TGCGCCAGCAGCTTAGACAAGAGGAACACTGAAGCTTTCTTT	CASSLDKRNTEAFF
-	TRBV9	TRBJ2-6	-	16	TGTGCCAGCAGCTCCTCGACAGACTCTGGGGCCAACGTCCTGACTTTC	CASSSSTDSGANVLTF
few	TRBV20-1	TRBJ2-5	-	15	TGCAGTGCTAGGAATCTGAGGGGGGTTGGGGAGACCCAGTACTTC	CSARNLRGVGETQYF
-	TRBV11-2	TRBJ2-1	-	13	TGTGCCAGCTATCAGGACAGATACAATGAGCAGTTCTTC	CASYQDRYNEQFF
-	TRBV5-1	TRBJ2-1	-	14	TGCGCCAGCAGCCTTATATCAGTGGTCAGTGAGCAGTTCTTC	CASSLISVVSEQFF
once	TRBV7-9	TRBJ2-3	TRBD1	14	TGTGCCAGCAGCGAGGGACAGGGGGCCGATACGCAGTATTTT	CASSEGQGADTQYF
-	TRBV5-1	TRBJ2-1	-	15	TGCGCCAGCAGCTTGGAAGGGTCTGCCTACAATGAGCAGTTCTTC	CASSLEGSAYNEQFF
-	TRBV5-6	TRBJ1-1	-	15	TGTGCCAGCAGAAGGACCCCGGGACCGGGTACTGAAGCTTTCTTT	CASRRTPGPGTEAFF
-	TRBV28	TRBJ2-2	-	16	TGTGCCAGCGGCCCGCGGGTGGTCAGCCCCACCGGGGAGCTGTTTTTT	CASGPRVVSPTGELFF
once	TRBV16	TRBJ1-2	-	14	TGTGCCAGCAGCCATTCGGGGCTCGGGTATGGCTACACCTTC	CASSHSGLGYGYTF
once	TRBV7-9	TRBJ2-2	-	15	TGTGCCAGCACCCTCGAAGAGGCGAACACCGGGGAGCTGTTTTTT	CASTLEEANTGELFF
few	TRBV7-9	TRBJ1-4	-	14	TGTGCCAGCAGCTTTATCCAGCGTAATGAAAAACTGTTTTTT	CASSFIQRNEKLFF
few	TRBV3-1	TRBJ2-5	-	12	TGTGCCAGCAGACGAGGGGAAGGGACCCAGTACTTC	CASRRGEGTQYF
-	TRBV6-5	TRBJ2-5	-	16	TGTGCCAGCAGTTACTCGAGTGTCGGGACCCACGAGACCCAGTACTTC	CASSYSSVGTHETQYF
few	TRBV5-8	TRBJ2-4	-	15	TGTGCCAGCAGCTTGGCCATTCGCGGTAAAAACATTCAGTACTTC	CASSLAIRGKNIQYF
few	TRBV12-3/TRBV12-4	TRBJ1-5	TRBD1	15	TGTGCCAGCAGTTCTCACAGGGGTAGCAATCAGCCCCAGCATTTT	CASSSHRGSNQPQHF
-	TRBV15	TRBJ2-5	-	15	TGTGCCACCAGCAGTGGTTATGCGGAGCAAGAGACCCAGTACTTC	CATSSGYAEQETQYF
once	TRBV27	TRBJ2-5	TRBD2	15	TGTGCCAGCAGTTTAACTAGCGGGAGGTTTGAGACCCAGTACTTC	CASSLTSGRFETQYF
few	TRBV29-1	TRBJ2-3	-	13	TGCAGCGTTGACAAGGGGGGCACAGATACGCAGTATTTT	CSVDKGGTDTQYF
-	TRBV5-1	TRBJ2-1	TRBD1	16	TGCGCCAGCAGCTTGCTCACGGGACAGGGGGGGAATGAGCAGTTCTTC	CASSLLTGQGGNEQFF
few	TRBV7-3	TRBJ2-1	-	13	TGTGCCAGCAGCTTAAGCGGGGTCAATGAGCAGTTCTTC	CASSLSGVNEQFF
many	TRBV20-1	TRBJ1-6	-	16	TGCAGTGCTTCTCAAGAATATACTATGGGGAGCTCACCCCTCCACTTT	CSASQEYTMGSSPLHF
few	TRBV12-3/TRBV12-4	TRBJ2-6	-	14	TGTGCCAGCACCGCTTTAGCTGGGGCCAACGTCCTGACTTTC	CASTALAGANVLTF
many	TRBV7-9	TRBJ1-2	TRBD1	14	TGTGCCAGCAGCCCGAGACAGGGGGCGAATGGCTACACCTTC	CASSPRQGANGYTF
-	TRBV9	TRBJ2-1	-	15	TGTGCCAGCAGCGTAGCGGCGGGGAGTTACAATGAGCAGTTCTTC	CASSVAAGSYNEQFF
-	TRBV27	TRBJ1-1	-	12	TGTGCCAGCAGTTTCCCGGACTCAGAAGCTTTCTTT	CASSFPDSEAFF
few	TRBV2	TRBJ2-7	-	10	TGTGCCAGCAGTGAATACGAGCAGTACTTC	CASSEYEQYF
-	TRBV11-2	TRBJ2-3	TRBD2	17	TGTGCCAGCAGCTTAGATGGACTAGCGGGACGCACAGATACGCAGTATTTT	CASSLDGLAGRTDTQYF
few	TRBV5-1	TRBJ2-3	-	14	TGCGCCAGCACGGTAGAACCCGACGCAGATACGCAGTATTTT	CASTVEPDADTQYF
few	TRBV28	TRBJ2-5	-	14	TGTGCCAGCAGCCCCGGTAGGGAGATAGAGACCCAGTACTTC	CASSPGREIETQYF
few	TRBV28	TRBJ2-3	TRBD2	12	TGTGCCAGCAGATCGGGGGGAGATACGCAGTATTTT	CASRSGGDTQYF
few	TRBV5-1	TRBJ1-1	-	15	TGCGCCAGCAGCTTGGATGGAGGCGTTGAGCGAAAAGCTTTCTTT	CASSLDGGVERKAFF
-	TRBV6-2/TRBV6-3	TRBJ2-1	-	13	TGTGCCAGCAGCTACGGGTACTACAATGAGCAGTTCTTC	CASSYGYYNEQFF
few	TRBV4-2	TRBJ1-1	-	13	TGTGCCAGCAGCCAAGATCAGAGGGGAGAAGCTTTCTTT	CASSQDQRGEAFF
-	TRBV7-9	TRBJ1-2	-	15	TGTGCCAGCAGCTCGCAGGGTTACGGGCAAGGTGGCTACACCTTC	CASSSQGYGQGGYTF
-	TRBV19	TRBJ2-7	-	15	TGTGCCAGTAGCGTTACGTCCGGGACGAGATACGAGCAGTACTTC	CASSVTSGTRYEQYF
-	TRBV20-1	TRBJ2-7	TRBD1	12	TGCAGTGCTATGGGACAGCCCTACGAGCAGTACTTC	CSAMGQPYEQYF
-	TRBV27	TRBJ2-1	TRBD1	14	TGTGCCACCCAACCCGGGACAGACTACAATGAGCAGTTCTTC	CATQPGTDYNEQFF